The present T cell receptor beta chain was sequenced within a study of OX40 agonist ivuxolimab in advanced cancers. Study-wide results and caveats: CD8+ T cells showed, on average, more clonal expansion than CD4+ cells.

Turning to this clone: Its antigen is undetermined.

V lost 7 bases and J lost 5; bases outside the gene matches: 13. The CDR3 length is 16 residues. CDR1 and CDR2 from the germline V gene are SNHLY and FYNNEI. Assay used: immunoSEQ multiplex PCR; TCRdb lists only in-frame clones, some missing. In the table there are approximately 89,000 clones, around nine tenths of which are singletons. Prior autoimmune disease or systemic immunosuppression barred patients. This chain connects TRBV2 to TRBJ1-2; 10 nucleotides match TRBD1. Sample: CD4+ or CD8+ T cells sorted from blood, taken in a trial of the OX40 agonist ivuxolimab. The receptor was derived from an adult with an advanced solid tumor such as melanoma, head and neck, liver or kidney cancer. CDR3 sequence (DNA): TGTGCCAGCAAGCGACAGGGGGCTGTCACAGGGTATGGCTACACCTTC. As protein: CASKRQGAVTGYGYTF.